These T cell receptor beta chains were read from a single sample in a study of sequential checkpoint blockade in melanoma. Only in-frame clones appear in the TCRdb table, and some are missing; sequencing was by immunoSEQ multiplex PCR. The sample has 15,000 to 20,000 clones, approximately 27% seen once; the top ten hold about 6.8%. The sequences come from tumor tissue (inferred from file names), collected from a patient given nivolumab and ipilimumab in sequence. Source of these receptors: a human donor with melanoma. Both conserved end residues are part of each CDR3. A D gene is named only where the DNA matches it firmly. For some rows the clone size is stated as once, few or many, or as a class when expanded; others skip it.

TRBJ2-7,NA,NA,TRBV6-8,TGTGCCAGCAGTCGAAGGGGGGGGCTAATCGAGCAGTACTTC,CASSRRGGLIEQYF
TRBJ2-3,TRBD2,NA,TRBV5-1,TGCGCCAGCAGCTCGTTCCTTTTGACTAGCGGCCAAGATACGCAGTATTTT,CASSSFLLTSGQDTQYF
TRBJ2-1,NA,once,TRBV30,TGTGCCTGTCTCAGTGCCAGGCGGGTCAATGAGCAGTTCTTC,CACLSARRVNEQFF
TRBJ2-7,NA,few,TRBV6-8,TGTGCCATCGGGTCCGTTAGCGGCTACGAGCAGTACTTC,CAIGSVSGYEQYF
TRBJ1-1,NA,NA,TRBV19,TGTGCCAGTAGTGTGACAGTGAGGAACACTGAAGCTTTCTTT,CASSVTVRNTEAFF
TRBJ2-5,TRBD2,NA,TRBV6-8,TGTGCCAGCAGTTTCCGAAGCGGGAGTGGTGGGGAGACCCAGTACTTC,CASSFRSGSGGETQYF
TRBJ1-1,NA,NA,TRBV5-1,TGCGCCAGCACCCTAGCTTCCATAGGGGAGAACACTGAAGCTTTCTTT,CASTLASIGENTEAFF
TRBJ1-4,NA,few,TRBV25-1,TGTGCCAGCAGTGGCTGGACGGGAAGAAATGAAAAACTGTTTTTT,CASSGWTGRNEKLFF
TRBJ1-2,TRBD1,NA,TRBV14,TGTGCCAGCAGCCAAGATCAACAGGGGGTCGGCTACACCTTC,CASSQDQQGVGYTF
TRBJ1-2,NA,few,TRBV9,TGTGCCAGCAGTCCCGAGGGGCTCGCCCGGGGCTACACCTTC,CASSPEGLARGYTF
TRBJ2-7,TRBD2,NA,TRBV11-3,TGTGCCAGCAGGCCGGGACTAGCGGGGGGCGAGCAGTACTTC,CASRPGLAGGEQYF
TRBJ2-7,NA,few,TRBV4-1,TGCGCCAGCAGCCAAGAAGGGACCGGAGCCTACGAGCAGTACTTC,CASSQEGTGAYEQYF
TRBJ2-5,TRBD2,NA,TRBV19,TGTGCCAGTAGTAAAGTGGCTAGCGGGAGGGGAGAGACCCAGTACTTC,CASSKVASGRGETQYF
TRBJ1-1,NA,NA,TRBV18,TGTGCCAGCTCACCACGCCCGGCGAACACTGAAGCTTTCTTT,CASSPRPANTEAFF
TRBJ2-7,TRBD1,few,TRBV28,TGTGCCAGTTACGACCGGGACAGAGGTACCTACGAGCAGTACTTC,CASYDRDRGTYEQYF
TRBJ2-2,NA,many,TRBV6-8,TGTGCCAGCATTAGTCCGGATACCGGGGAGCTGTTTTTT,CASISPDTGELFF
TRBJ2-7,NA,once,TRBV28,TGTGCCAGCAGATTGCCAGGGGTCGACGAGCAGTACTTC,CASRLPGVDEQYF
TRBJ1-2,TRBD1,many,TRBV7-6,TGTGCCAGCACGCGCGGACAGGGAGACTATGGCTACACCTTC,CASTRGQGDYGYTF
TRBJ2-5,NA,few,TRBV9,TGTGCCAGCAAATTTGGGGACGGGTACCAAGAGACCCAGTACTTC,CASKFGDGYQETQYF
TRBJ2-5,TRBD1,many,TRBV11-3,TGTGCCAGCAGCACGGGACAGCACCAAGAGACCCAGTACTTC,CASSTGQHQETQYF
TRBJ1-5,NA,NA,TRBV18,TGTGCCAGCTCACCAGAACACGCCAATCAGCCCCAGCATTTT,CASSPEHANQPQHF
TRBJ1-2,NA,many,TRBV27,TGTGCCAGCAGACTCCAGGACCCCCTTGGAGGCTACACCTTC,CASRLQDPLGGYTF
TRBJ2-7,TRBD1,few,TRBV11-3,TGTGCCAGCAGCTTCCCGGACAGGGGGCTCTACGAGCAGTACTTC,CASSFPDRGLYEQYF
TRBJ2-6,TRBD1,NA,TRBV15,TGTGCCACCACCATACCCCAGGGGGCAACTGGGGCCAACGTCCTGACTTTC,CATTIPQGATGANVLTF
TRBJ2-1,TRBD2,NA,TRBV19,TGTGCCAGTACCCCACTAGCGTTATCCTACAATGAGCAGTTCTTC,CASTPLALSYNEQFF
TRBJ1-2,NA,NA,TRBV19,TGTGCCAGTACCCCAGGGGCGGGATTCTATGGCTACACCTTC,CASTPGAGFYGYTF
TRBJ2-2,NA,few,TRBV11-3,TGTGCCAGCAGCTTAGAGGTCCCCGGCGGGGAGCTGTTTTTT,CASSLEVPGGELFF
TRBJ2-3,TRBD2,many,TRBV11-3,TGTGCCAGCACCCTTGGGAGCGGGGGGAGCACAGATACGCAGTATTTT,CASTLGSGGSTDTQYF
TRBJ2-7,NA,few,TRBV29-1,TGCAGCGTTGAAGGTGGGGGTACCTACGAGCAGTACTTC,CSVEGGGTYEQYF
TRBJ1-1,NA,NA,TRBV28,TGTGCCAGCAGTTTGAACCTGGGCGGGGCTTTCTTT,CASSLNLGGAFF